These 9 T cell receptor beta chains share one sample of origin, sequenced in a study of HIV-infected patients and healthy controls (TCRdb year 2014). The method behind the library was 5' RACE. Sequenced on an Illumina MiSeq. 500 ng RNA was reverse transcribed with SuperScript III using primers against the alpha and beta constant regions. Separate alpha and beta chain libraries were generated by chain-specific third strand synthesis with multiplexing indices. TCRdb applied fastp at Q25 and MiXCR to the public reads, then kept only in-frame beta chains. Duplicate CDR3 protein sequences are folded into a single record with the most common DNA and genes. The sample table records 15,000 to 20,000 distinct CDR3 sequences; approximately 9% of these occur just once. The ten most abundant clones make up roughly 2.5% of the sample. Whole blood was used without cell fractionation, so all unsorted peripheral T cells were reflected in the repertoire.

The sample comprised blood. These receptors all come from an adult in good health.

The chain joins TRBV2 to TRBJ1-5; 7 positions match TRBD1. Trimming took 6 bases from V and 7 from J; bases not matched to a gene: 6. Germline-derived CDR1 and CDR2 are SNHLY and FYNNEI. There are 13 residues in the CDR3. The CDR3: CASRQGTGQPQHF. The DNA for the CDR3 is TGTGCCAGCAGACAGGGGACGGGCCAGCCCCAGCATTTT. Based on the CDR3 plus reference TRBV2 and TRBJ1-5, the full variable domain is EPEVTQTPSHQVTQMGQEVILRCVPISNHLYFYWYRQILGQKVEFLVSFYNNEISEKSEIFDDQFSVERPDGSNFTLKIRSTKLEDSAMYFCASRQGTGQPQHFGDGTRLSIL.

This clonotype was counted many times. The chain joins TRBV27 to TRBJ1-5; D may be TRBD1 (6 bases). The V gene lost 5 bases and the J gene lost 5 bases, with 19 bases spanning the gap. Germline CDR1 MNHEY, CDR2 SMNVEV (reference sequence). The CDR3 is 16 amino acids. In DNA form, the CDR3 reads TGTGCCAGCAGTCCTGCAACAGGGTTGTGGGATCAGCCCCAGCATTTT. Translated: CASSPATGLWDQPQHF.

Relative to its sample, this clonotype is medium-sized. The chain uses TRBV6-4 and TRBJ2-3, with TRBD2 matching 10 bases. The V gene's germline CDR1 is MRHNA and CDR2 SNTAGT. The ends lost 0 bases at V and 4 bases at J; junction bases unmatched: 1. The CDR3 loop spans 15 amino acids. The CDR3 protein is CASSDSSGGADTQYF. CDR3 coding DNA: TGTGCCAGCAGTGACTCGAGCGGGGGGGCAGATACGCAGTATTTT.

This clonotype was counted ten times or more. V and J are TRBV5-1 and TRBJ2-3; TRBD2 agrees at 7 bases. Germline-derived CDR1 and CDR2 are SGHRS and YFSETQ. Germline trimming cut 1 base from V and 1 base from J; bases unmatched to any gene: 3. CDR3 length equals 15 residues. DNA of the CDR3: TGCGCCAGCAGCTTGAGCGGGGTAGGCACAGATACGCAGTATTTT. Its translation is CASSLSGVGTDTQYF.

There are many counts of this clonotype. V is TRBV20-1 and J is TRBJ1-5; D may be TRBD1 (6 bases). The CDR3 consists of 14 residues. V shed 7 bases and J shed 2 bases, with 15 bases lying between them. The germline gives CDR1 DFQATT, CDR2 SNEGSKA (reference sequence). The CDR3 reads CSVIRGTGNQPQHF. As DNA, the CDR3 is TGCAGTGTTATCAGGGGTACGGGCAATCAGCCCCAGCATTTT.

The table lists this clonotype with a few counts. The chain recombines TRBV29-1 with TRBJ1-1, with D maybe TRBD1 (6 bases). Germline V gene sequence: CDR1 SQVTM, CDR2 ANQGSEA. This CDR3 contains 13 residues. V lost 7 bases, J lost 0 bases, and 12 bases lay in between. The CDR3 region is CSAHRDLNTEAFF. As DNA, the CDR3 is TGCAGCGCTCACAGGGACCTGAACACTGAAGCTTTCTTT.

There are a few counts of this clonotype. This rearrangement joins TRBV27 to TRBJ2-7; TRBD2 aligns across 10 bases. Germline CDR1 and CDR2: MNHEY and SMNVEV (reference sequence). V lost 5 bases to trimming and J lost 7 bases; unmatched junction nucleotides: 11. CDR3 length: 15 residues. The CDR3 loop reads CASSNLAGASGEQYF. The CDR3 DNA is TGTGCCAGCAGTAATCTAGCGGGAGCATCGGGTGAGCAGTACTTC.

The sample holds many counts of this clonotype. This chain uses TRBV28 with TRBJ2-3; 9 nucleotides match TRBD1. CDR1 is MDHEN, CDR2 SYDVKM, per germline. Trimming took 5 bases from V and 7 from J; bases not matched to a gene: 7. The CDR3 contains 14 residues. The CDR3 region is CASSTDRGTHTQYF. The CDR3 bases are TGTGCCAGCAGTACGGACAGGGGTACGCATACGCAGTATTTT.

Judged by abundance, this clonotype is medium-sized. This sequence joins TRBV9 and TRBJ2-1, with a tentative D call TRBD2 (7 bases). This CDR3 is 16 amino acids long. The V gene's germline CDR1 is SGDLS and CDR2 YYNGEE. V lost 0 bases, J lost 9 bases, and 19 bases lay in between. The chain's CDR3 is CASSVAVGSGGREQFF. Written as DNA, the CDR3 is TGTGCCAGCAGCGTAGCCGTCGGTTCGGGGGGCCGTGAGCAGTTCTTC.